The 27 T cell receptor beta chains below were found in one sample sequenced in a study of patients and donors after allogeneic stem cell transplantation. TCRdb fed the RT-PCR reads into MiXCR, producing one record per CDR3 protein. The data hold over 350,000 distinct CDR3 sequences, with 16% observed a single time. The sample consisted of blood, either unsorted or a sorted T cell fraction (not recorded which). The receptors stem from a human donor who was either an allogeneic HSCT recipient or a stem cell or donor lymphocyte infusion donor (not recorded which). It is not recorded whose cells these are; they may come from a transplant donor.

The V and J genes are TRBV11-1 and TRBJ2-5, with no clear D. Germline assignment: CDR1 SGHAT and CDR2 FQDESV (reference sequence). Trimming shortened V by 6 bases and J by 4 bases, and 12 bases separated the two germline ends. The CDR3 length is 13 residues. Here the CDR3 reads CASSNFKGETQYF. CDR3 sequence (DNA): TGTGCCAGCAGTAATTTTAAGGGAGAGACCCAGTACTTC.

This clonotype was observed many times. This sequence joins TRBV5-1 and TRBJ2-5, with 11 nucleotides matching TRBD2. CDR3 length: 15 amino acids. With 2 bases clipped from V and 2 bases from J, the junction kept 2 bases outside the gene matches. Germline V gene lookup returns CDR1 SGHRS and CDR2 YFSETQ. CDR3 region: CASSLLAGEQETQYF. The CDR3 nucleotides are TGCGCCAGCAGCTTACTAGCGGGAGAACAAGAGACCCAGTACTTC. The full variable domain, completed using reference TRBV5-1 and TRBJ2-5, is KAGVTQTPRYLIKTRGQQVTLSCSPISGHRSVSWYQQTPGQGLQFLFEYFSETQRNKGNFPGRFSGRQFSNSRSEMNVSTLELGDSALYLCASSLLAGEQETQYFGPGTRLLVL.

The chain links TRBV27 to TRBJ2-7, with 10 positions matching TRBD2. The CDR3 has 13 residues. Germline trimming cut 2 bases from V and 7 bases from J; bases unmatched to any gene: 2. Germline loops: CDR1 MNHEY, CDR2 SMNVEV (reference sequence). The CDR3 loop is CASSLSGRAEQYF. CDR3 DNA: TGTGCCAGCAGTTTAAGCGGGAGGGCAGAGCAGTACTTC.

This chain links TRBV27 with TRBJ2-1; 7 nucleotides match TRBD2. With 3 bases clipped from V and 0 bases from J, the junction kept 2 bases outside the gene matches. Germline V gene data show CDR1 as MNHEY and CDR2 as SMNVEV (reference sequence). This CDR3 is 15 amino acids long. The CDR3 is CASSFQRGSYNEQFF. The DNA of the CDR3 is TGTGCCAGCAGTTTCCAGCGGGGCTCCTACAATGAGCAGTTCTTC.

This chain uses TRBV7-2 with TRBJ1-4; no reliable D call. V shed 4 bases and J shed 2 bases, with 14 bases lying between them. Looked up from germline, CDR1 is SGHTA and CDR2 is FQGNSA. CDR3 size: 16 residues. CDR3 region: CASSSVLGWTNEKLFF. CDR3 coding DNA: TGTGCCAGCAGCTCCGTCTTGGGATGGACTAATGAAAAACTGTTTTTT.

This clonotype was seen only a few times. The V call is TRBV3-1, the J call TRBJ2-3, with unresolved D. The CDR3 spans 16 residues. V lost 0 bases and J lost 0, with 10 bases in between. Germline lookup yields CDR1 LGHDT and CDR2 YNNKEL (reference sequence). CDR3 protein: CASSQDLLRSTDTQYF. CDR3 DNA: TGTGCCAGCAGCCAAGATCTCCTCCGAAGCACAGATACGCAGTATTTT.

V is TRBV20-1 and J is TRBJ2-1, with D possibly being TRBD1 (6 bases). There are 15 residues in the CDR3. The V end lost 0 bases, the J end lost 4 bases, and 13 bases lay between the germline ends. Looked up from germline, CDR1 is DFQATT and CDR2 is SNEGSKA (reference sequence). The CDR3 sequence: CSAREKGVGYNEQFF. CDR3 nucleotide sequence: TGCAGTGCTAGAGAAAAGGGGGTGGGGTACAATGAGCAGTTCTTC.

This clonotype has ten or more counts. The rearrangement uses TRBV12-3 or TRBV12-4 and TRBJ2-1; D gene unclear. The ends were cut back, 3 bases at V and 3 bases at J, with 9 bases in the middle. The CDR3 sequence is 14 residues long. CDR3 coding DNA: TGTGCCAGCAGTTTTGCACAGATCTACAATGAGCAGTTCTTC. Its protein is CASSFAQIYNEQFF.

This clonotype was counted only a few times. The V gene is TRBV5-1, the J gene TRBJ2-7, with D uncertain. Per germline, CDR1 SGHRS and CDR2 YFSETQ. CDR3 length: 12 residues. Deletions cut 2 bases from V and 6 bases from J, with 9 bases between. CDR3 protein: CASSFAGGEQYF. The CDR3 nucleotides are TGCGCCAGCAGCTTTGCAGGTGGCGAGCAGTACTTC.

This clonotype was observed a few times. The genes are TRBV3-1 and TRBJ2-1, with 7 nucleotides matching TRBD2. The J segment lost 15 bases and the V segment lost 6 bases, leaving 14 bases of the junction unmatched. Per germline, CDR1 LGHDT and CDR2 YNNKEL (reference sequence). The length of the CDR3 is 13 residues. The CDR3 nucleotides read TGTGCCAGCAGTATTCTAGCGGTCCCAACCCGGTTCTTC. This codes for CASSILAVPTRFF.

V gene TRBV11-2 combines with J gene TRBJ2-1; 12 positions agree with TRBD2. The CDR3 length is 19 residues. V lost 7 bases and J lost 0; bases outside the gene matches: 13. Germline assignment: CDR1 SGHAT and CDR2 FQNNGV. The CDR3 DNA reads as TGTGCCAGCACCCAGGAGGGGACTAGCGGGCGTGCCTCCTACAATGAGCAGTTCTTC. This encodes CASTQEGTSGRASYNEQFF.

This clonotype was seen a handful of times. The chain is built from TRBV21-1 and TRBJ2-5. TRBV21-1 corresponds to a pseudogene. The CDR3 loop spans 11 amino acids. The CDR3, as DNA: TGTGCCAGCGTATCGCAAGAGACCCAGTACTTC. It is translated as CASVSQETQYF.

This clonotype was detected many times. One end of the junction fails to match germline, which may point to a read error. The chain employs TRBV12-3 or TRBV12-4 and TRBJ2-7; possible D gene TRBD2, 7 bases. The length of the CDR3 is 11 residues. CDR3 in amino acids: CASSPTGGADF. Written as DNA, the CDR3 is TGTGCCAGCAGTCCGACGGGGGGCGCGGACTTC.

The V gene is TRBV18, the J gene TRBJ2-5; D is perhaps TRBD1 (5 bases). From germline, CDR1 is KGHSH and CDR2 LQKENI. V gave up 4 bases and J gave up 1 base, with 13 bases separating them. This CDR3 contains 15 residues. The CDR3 region has the DNA TGTGCCAGCTCACGATCAAAGGGGATCCAAGAGACCCAGTACTTC. This sequence encodes CASSRSKGIQETQYF.

The CDR3 nucleotides read TGCGCCAGCAGTCCCCGTGACAGTTCCAATGAAAAACTGTTTTTT. Translated: CASSPRDSSNEKLFF. This chain connects TRBV5-1 to TRBJ1-4, with D possibly being TRBD1 (5 bases). V shed 5 bases and J shed 5 bases, with 16 bases lying between them. Germline CDR1 SGHRS, CDR2 YFSETQ. The CDR3 extends over 15 amino acids.

CDR3 sequence reads: CASSPIQGAREAFF. CDR3 nucleotides: TGTGCCAGCTCACCAATACAGGGGGCCAGGGAAGCTTTCTTT. The gene calls are TRBV18 and TRBJ1-1, with 9 bases that match TRBD1. The length of the CDR3 is 14 residues. J gave up 8 bases and V 2 bases, and 6 bases lay outside the gene matches. Per the germline V gene, CDR1 is KGHSH and CDR2 is LQKENI. The full variable domain, with the rest looked up from reference TRBV18 and TRBJ1-1, is NAGVMQNPRHLVRRRGQEARLRCSPMKGHSHVYWYRQLPEEGLKFMVYLQKENIIDESGMPKERFSAEFPKEGPSILRIQQVVRGDSAAYFCASSPIQGAREAFFGQGTRLTVV.

This clonotype was detected only a few times. The chain is built from TRBV6-1 and TRBJ1-4, with 7 positions matching TRBD1. The CDR3 extends over 17 amino acids. CDR1 and CDR2 (germline): MNHNS, SASEGT. The junction had 11 bases not matched to a gene; V was cut back by 6 bases and J by 1 base. The CDR3 DNA sequence: TGTGCCAGCAGAAAGACAGGGAATCGAGTAACTAATGAAAAACTGTTTTTT. It codes for CASRKTGNRVTNEKLFF.

The rearrangement uses TRBV6-1 and TRBJ2-1; 13 nucleotides match TRBD2. V dropped 6 bases and J dropped 9; count of bases not matched to a gene: 14. This CDR3 contains 17 residues. Per the germline V gene, CDR1 is MNHNS and CDR2 is SASEGT. The CDR3 DNA reads as TGTGCCAGCAGCTCCGCGTCGGGACTAGCGGGAAGAGGTGAGCAGTTCTTC. Translated: CASSSASGLAGRGEQFF.

This chain links TRBV20-1 with TRBJ2-3, with 10 bases matching TRBD1. CDR3 length: 16 amino acids. Germline V gives CDR1 DFQATT, CDR2 SNEGSKA (reference sequence). V trimming: 3 bases; J trimming: 7 bases; junction bases outside the gene matches: 13. The CDR3 is CSARSWRQGATNTQYF. The CDR3 DNA reads as TGCAGTGCTAGGTCATGGAGACAGGGGGCAACGAATACGCAGTATTTT.

The V and J genes are TRBV6-2 or TRBV6-3 and TRBJ2-7; D is tentatively TRBD1 or TRBD2 (5 bases each). Looked up from germline, CDR1 is MNHEY and CDR2 is SVGEGT. Trimming removed 5 bases from V and 3 bases from J, with 17 bases in between. The CDR3 is 15 amino acids. CDR3 DNA: TGTGCCAGCAGTCCTACGGGATGGGGGATCTACGAGCAGTACTTC. Protein product: CASSPTGWGIYEQYF.

This clonotype has a handful of counts. The chain has TRBV24-1 and TRBJ2-3; TRBD2 might be the D (7 bases). V was cut by 4 bases and J by 0 bases, with 16 bases left in between. Germline-derived CDR1 and CDR2 are KGHDR and SFDVKD. The CDR3 loop spans 17 amino acids. CDR3 residues: CATSDPRRGGSTDTQYF. DNA of the CDR3: TGTGCCACCAGTGACCCCCGTAGGGGGGGCAGCACAGATACGCAGTATTTT.

This clonotype was found a few times. The rearrangement links TRBV20-1 to TRBJ2-7, with D perhaps TRBD1 or TRBD2 (5 bases each). V dropped 0 bases and J dropped 6 bases, with 9 bases sitting between them. The germline V gene has CDR1 DFQATT and CDR2 SNEGSKA (reference sequence). This CDR3 spans 12 amino acids. The CDR3, as DNA: TGCAGTGCTAGAGAACGAGGGACCGAGCAGTACTTC. This gives the protein CSARERGTEQYF.

This rearrangement joins TRBV10-3 to TRBJ1-1, with TRBD1 matching 12 bases. V lost 7 bases and J lost 5; bases outside the gene matches: 5. The CDR3 is made up of 14 amino acids. In germline, CDR1 is ENHRY, CDR2 SYGVKD. CDR3 in amino acids: CAITRDRGRTEAFF. CDR3 coding DNA: TGTGCCATCACCAGGGACAGGGGGCGAACTGAAGCTTTCTTT.

The J gene is TRBJ1-6, the V gene TRBV5-1; D gene ambiguous. The CDR3 totals 12 residues. The germline CDR1 and CDR2 sequences are SGHRS and YFSETQ. The ends were cut back, 4 bases at V and 14 bases at J, with 13 bases in the middle. Written as DNA, the CDR3 is TGCGCCAGCAGCCCGGAGGGATTCACCCTCCACTTT. This translates into CASSPEGFTLHF.

This clonotype was found a few times. V is TRBV19 and J is TRBJ1-1; TRBD1 is a possible D gene (5 bases). The CDR3 has 15 residues. Trimming shortened V by 6 bases and J by 3 bases, and 17 bases separated the two germline ends. Looked up from germline, CDR1 is LNHDA and CDR2 is SQIVND (reference sequence). Here the CDR3 DNA reads TGTGCCAGTAGACCGGGCCTTACAGGTTACACTGAAGCTTTCTTT. This codes for CASRPGLTGYTEAFF.

This clonotype was seen a few times. The chain links TRBV5-1 to TRBJ2-1, with 10 bases lining up with TRBD1. V was clipped by 8 bases and J by 5 bases; unmatched bases: 10. Germline V CDR1 and CDR2: SGHRS, YFSETQ. The CDR3 runs 15 residues. The CDR3 sequence: CASRVGGQGNNEQFF. Written as DNA, the CDR3 is TGCGCCAGTAGGGTGGGGGGACAGGGGAACAATGAGCAGTTCTTC.

This clonotype appeared a few times. The genes are TRBV19 and TRBJ2-7; 7 bases align to TRBD2. This CDR3 comprises 13 residues. Germline V gene lookup returns CDR1 LNHDA and CDR2 SQIVND (reference sequence). J lost 6 bases, V lost 9 bases, and 11 bases had no gene match. The CDR3 nucleotides are TGTGCCAGGGGGGGGAGAAACAACGGCGAGCAGTACTTC. Translation gives CARGGRNNGEQYF.